Ten or more counts support the clone carrying this TCR beta chain. What it recognizes is unknown. The data were obtained in a study of CD8 T cells in ankylosing spondylitis. General observations from the study: In ankylosing spondylitis blood, a motif of eight highly homologous TCR beta variants appeared characteristic.

V was cut by 3 bases and J by 11 bases, with 17 bases left in between. Germline values: CDR1 SGHRS, CDR2 YFSETQ. The CDR3 runs to 13 residues. Quantitative 5'-RACE with molecular barcodes was used to make the TCR beta libraries. TCRdb passed the 5' RACE reads through MiXCR, listing each CDR3 protein once. The sample carries approximately 220,000 distinct CDR3 sequences, 25% to 30% recorded once. The genes are TRBV5-1 and TRBJ1-1, with D possibly being TRBD1 (5 bases). Sequencing was done on a sample of blood, either unsorted or a sorted T cell fraction (not recorded which). The TCR originated in a male donor with ankylosing spondylitis or in good health (not recorded which). CDR3 residues: CASSSQRTGQAFF. The DNA of the CDR3 is TGCGCCAGCAGCTCGCAAAGGACGGGGCAGGCTTTCTTT. The full variable domain, rest sourced from reference TRBV5-1 and TRBJ1-1, is KAGVTQTPRYLIKTRGQQVTLSCSPISGHRSVSWYQQTPGQGLQFLFEYFSETQRNKGNFPGRFSGRQFSNSRSEMNVSTLELGDSALYLCASSSQRTGQAFFGQGTRLTVV.